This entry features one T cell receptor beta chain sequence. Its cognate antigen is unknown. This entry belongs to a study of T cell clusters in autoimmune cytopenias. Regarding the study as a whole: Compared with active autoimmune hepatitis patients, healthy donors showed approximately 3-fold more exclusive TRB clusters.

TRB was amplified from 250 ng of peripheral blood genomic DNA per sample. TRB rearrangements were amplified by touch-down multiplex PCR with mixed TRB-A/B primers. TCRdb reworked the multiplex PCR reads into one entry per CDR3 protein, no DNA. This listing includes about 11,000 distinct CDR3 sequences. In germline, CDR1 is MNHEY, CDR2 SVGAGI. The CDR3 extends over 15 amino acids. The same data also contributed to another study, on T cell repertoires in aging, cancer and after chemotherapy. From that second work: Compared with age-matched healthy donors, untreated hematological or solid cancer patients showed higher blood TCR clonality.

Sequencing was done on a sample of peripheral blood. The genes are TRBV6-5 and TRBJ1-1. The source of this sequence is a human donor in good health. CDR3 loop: CATSGVSVENTEAFF.